The sequence of this T cell receptor beta chain was determined in a study of blood T cell repertoires in COVID-19. Overall study context: Acute and convalescent COVID-19 specimens originated in the United States, Italy and Spain.

Produced via immunoSEQ multiplex PCR; TCRdb's table is partial and in-frame only. The sample has 200,000 to 300,000 clones; 86% are singletons. V lost 0 bases and J lost 10, with 9 bases in between. Germline CDR1 and CDR2: SGHKS and YYEKEE (reference sequence). The length of the CDR3 is 12 residues. Sequenced: PBMCs or T cells enriched from blood (not recorded which). The V and J genes are TRBV5-5 and TRBJ2-3; D may be TRBD2 (5 bases). This TCR was recovered from a woman in her thirties or forties with acute COVID-19. DNA for the CDR3: TGTGCCAGCAGCTTGGAGAGGGTATCGCAGTATTTT. Residues: CASSLERVSQYF.